Reported below is one T cell receptor (beta chain). This record belongs to a study of blood T cell repertoires in COVID-19. V lost 3 bases and J lost 9, with 12 bases in between. This CDR3 comprises 13 residues. The germline gives CDR1 MDHEN, CDR2 SYDVKM. Data came from immunoSEQ multiplex PCR; TCRdb stores just in-frame clones and leaves some out. The sample has over 130,000 clones, roughly four fifths seen once. The receptor's source is a woman of 80 years or more with acute or convalescent COVID-19. This chain links TRBV28 with TRBJ2-1, with D perhaps TRBD1 (5 bases). Sequencing input: peripheral blood. The CDR3 region is CASSFMAGPEQFF. CDR3 in DNA: TGTGCCAGCAGTTTCATGGCAGGGCCTGAGCAGTTCTTC. Full variable domain (outside the CDR3, taken from reference TRBV28 and TRBJ2-1): DVKVTQSSRYLVKRTGEKVFLECVQDMDHENMFWYRQDPGLGLRLIYFSYDVKMKEKGDIPEGYSVSREKKERFSLILESASTNQTSMYLCASSFMAGPEQFFGPGTRLTVL.